The following is a TCR beta chain sequence with its context. The target of this receptor is not known. No clone much larger than this one lies a single base away; base qualities are absent. All CD3G-deficient patients had evidence of autoimmunity, which was more severe in two of the patients. At the time of testing, the patients were between 2 and 39 years old, and their CD4+ and CD8+ T cells had reduced naive proportions and increased memory proportions. CD4+ cells were FACS-sorted into CD25-high CD127-low regulatory T cells and CD25-low CD127-high conventional CD4+ T cells. Roughly 6 individuals with CD3G deficiency made up the patient group. Patient samples and clinical data came from an international physician network spanning the United States, Europe and Asia. Peripheral blood mononuclear cells were isolated by Ficoll density separation. This specimen belongs to a study of regulatory T cells (dated by TCRdb to the late 2010s). Regarding the research as a whole: The study compared T-cell receptor beta repertoires of sorted regulatory, conventional CD4+ and CD8+ T cells in CD3G-deficient patients with those in healthy controls.

CDR1 MDHEN and CDR2 SYDVKM are derived from the germline V gene. The CDR3 runs 14 residues from the cysteine to the phenylalanine. Just CDR3 DNA is preserved here, 42 bases in frame from base 1. Germline trimming amounts to 4 bases on V and 6 bases on J, with 8 as the count of junction bases outside the gene matches. What the study reported, not specific to this receptor: Restricted unique TRB V-J pairs and skewed V and J gene usage were observed in patient repertoires, most markedly in regulatory T cells. Conventional CD4+ T cells from CD3G-deficient patients were enriched for hydrophobic residues at CDR3 positions 6 and 7, suggesting more self-reactive specificities.

The multiplex PCR relied on 52 forward TRBV primers and 13 reverse TRBJ primers, and amplification bias was corrected through assay-based and computational methods. Within the immunoSEQ assay, multiplex PCR amplified rearranged TRB loci from genomic DNA. TRB amplicons were sequenced using an Illumina HiSeq platform. As for the authors' bioinformatics: Raw sequences were error-filtered and aligned to reference gene sequences by custom algorithms and were subsequently analyzed with the immunoSEQ online tools. Productive and nonproductive TRB rearrangement frequencies were evaluated among both unique and total sequences. The likelihood of self-reactivity was estimated by examining two features, hydrophobicity and amino acid composition, of TRB CDR3 positions 6 and 7. Group comparisons used t tests, Mann-Whitney tests or two-way ANOVA run in Prism software. TCRdb obtained this table from immuneACCESS and retained in-frame rearrangements with V and J assigned. These tables miss some clones; where compared with another copy, unresolved V genes account for less than half of the shortfall, and the remainder is unexplained. V and J calls and clone size come straight from that table; D and trimming were deduced from the DNA. For this sample there are around 30,000 clones; 85% to 95% appear just once. The top ten clonotypes cover 0.75% to 1% of the sample.

The material sequenced was conventional CD4+ T cells sorted from blood. This sequence uses TRBV28 and TRBJ2-7; 8 of the junction bases match TRBD1. This TCR was recovered from a child aged 2-15 years with CD3G deficiency. DNA sequence: TGTGCCAGCAGTTCTCAGGGGGCGCTTAGCGAGCAGTACTTC. The translation is CASSSQGALSEQYF.